The entry below describes one TCR beta chain. Antigen specificity is unknown. This record belongs to a study of OX40 agonist ivuxolimab in advanced cancers. Across the study: Of mixed ages from about 20 to 90 and averaging roughly 64 years, the group was over 80% male.

Clones were sequenced by immunoSEQ multiplex PCR, and TCRdb holds only the in-frame ones, with some missing. The profile covers roughly 76,000 clones, with approximately 84% appearing a single time and just under 25% taken by the ten largest. Study-wide findings and caveats: At 0.1 to 3.0 mg/kg and by week 6, CD4+ and CD8+ T cells in the blood had expanded clonally. Relative to CD4+ cells, CD8+ T cells on average had more expanded clones. Nonresponders, in some cases, also had low normalized T-cell clonal expansion.

Sequenced here: CD4+ or CD8+ T cells sorted from blood, sampled in a trial of the OX40 agonist ivuxolimab. The sequence was obtained from an adult with an advanced solid tumor such as melanoma, head and neck, liver or kidney cancer.

CDR3 protein: CASSLVGDSGNTIYF. The CDR3 region has the DNA TGTGCCAGCAGCTTAGTCGGGGACTCTGGAAACACCATATATTTT. This rearrangement joins TRBV7-2 to TRBJ1-3; the D is unclear. The CDR3 extends over 15 amino acids. Looked up from germline, CDR1 is SGHTA and CDR2 is FQGNSA. Trimming left V 1 base short and J 0 bases short, with 7 bases between.